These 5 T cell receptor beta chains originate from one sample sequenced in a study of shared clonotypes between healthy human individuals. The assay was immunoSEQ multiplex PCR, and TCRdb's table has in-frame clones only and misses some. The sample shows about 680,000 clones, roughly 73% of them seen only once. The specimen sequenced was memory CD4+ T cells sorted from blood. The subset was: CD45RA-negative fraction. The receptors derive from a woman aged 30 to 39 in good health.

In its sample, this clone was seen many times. DNA for the CDR3: TGTGCCAGCAGTTACTCGAGGCAGAACAATCAGCCCCAGCATTTT. Its translation is CASSYSRQNNQPQHF. The rearrangement links TRBV6-6 to TRBJ1-5; no definite D call. The CDR3 totals 15 residues. Per germline, CDR1 MNHNY and CDR2 SVGAGI (reference sequence). Trimming took 0 bases from V and 3 from J, leaving 9 bases between them.

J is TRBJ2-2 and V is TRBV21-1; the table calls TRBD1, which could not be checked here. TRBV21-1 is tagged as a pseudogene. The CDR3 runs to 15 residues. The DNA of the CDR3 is TGTGCCAGCATCTCTTCGGCCCACAGTACCGGGGAGCTGTTTTTT. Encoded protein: CASISSAHSTGELFF.

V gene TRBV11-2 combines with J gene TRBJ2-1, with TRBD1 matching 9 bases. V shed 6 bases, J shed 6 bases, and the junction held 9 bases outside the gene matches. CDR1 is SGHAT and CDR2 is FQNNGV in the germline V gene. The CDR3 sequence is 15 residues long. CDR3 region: CASSRDRGTGNEQFF. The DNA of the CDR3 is TGTGCCAGCAGTCGTGACAGGGGGACCGGCAATGAGCAGTTCTTC.

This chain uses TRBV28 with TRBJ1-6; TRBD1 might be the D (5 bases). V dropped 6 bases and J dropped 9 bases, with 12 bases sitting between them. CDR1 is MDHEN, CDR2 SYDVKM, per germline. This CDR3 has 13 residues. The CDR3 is CASSQGSSSPLHF. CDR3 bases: TGTGCCAGCAGCCAGGGCTCTAGTTCACCCCTCCACTTT. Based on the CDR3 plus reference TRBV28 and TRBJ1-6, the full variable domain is DVKVTQSSRYLVKRTGEKVFLECVQDMDHENMFWYRQDPGLGLRLIYFSYDVKMKEKGDIPEGYSVSREKKERFSLILESASTNQTSMYLCASSQGSSSPLHFGNGTRLTVT.

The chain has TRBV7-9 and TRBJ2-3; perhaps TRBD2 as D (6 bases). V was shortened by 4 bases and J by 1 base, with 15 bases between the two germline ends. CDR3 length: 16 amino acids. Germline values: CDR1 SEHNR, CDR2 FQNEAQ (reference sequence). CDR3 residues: CASSSYGTHGTDTQYF. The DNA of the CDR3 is TGTGCCAGCAGCTCCTACGGGACTCACGGCACAGATACGCAGTATTTT.